A single sample gave rise to the 8 T cell receptor beta chains below, sequenced in a study of OX40 agonist ivuxolimab in advanced cancers. TCRdb's copy holds only in-frame clones and misses some; the assay was immunoSEQ multiplex PCR. The table shows around 110,000 clones, with 90% occurring only once. Sequencing was performed on CD4+ or CD8+ T cells sorted from blood, taken in a trial of the OX40 agonist ivuxolimab. Receptors were obtained from an adult with an advanced solid tumor such as melanoma, head and neck, liver or kidney cancer.

This rearrangement joins TRBV11-3 to TRBJ2-7; D is possibly TRBD2 (6 bases). Germline CDR1 and CDR2: SGHNT and YENEEA. Trimming pared 5 bases from V and 2 bases from J, leaving 16 bases between. This CDR3 has 15 amino acids. CDR3 nucleotide sequence: TGTGCCAGCAGCCATGCAGCCGGGACTCCCTACGAGCAGTACTTC. Translating it yields CASSHAAGTPYEQYF.

The V gene is TRBV28, the J gene TRBJ1-2; D is unclear. The V gene's germline CDR1 is MDHEN and CDR2 SYDVKM. With 10 bases removed from V and 4 bases from J, the gap between germline ends came to 13 bases. This CDR3 is built from 12 residues. The CDR3 coding sequence is TGTGCCACCTCGTCTACGGCCTATGGCTACACCTTC. Translation gives CATSSTAYGYTF.

CDR3 DNA: TGTGCCAGCAGCTTAGGAGAGAACACCGGGGAGCTGTTTTTT. Protein product: CASSLGENTGELFF. This sequence joins TRBV7-9 and TRBJ2-2; D remains unclear. CDR1 and CDR2 (germline): SEHNR, FQNEAQ (reference sequence). The CDR3 is 14 residues long. V was pared by 1 base and J by 1 base, with 4 bases between.

The genes are TRBV6-1 and TRBJ1-5, with D hard to call. Per the germline V gene, CDR1 is MNHNS and CDR2 is SASEGT. Deletions cut 3 bases from V and 5 bases from J, with 14 bases between. There are 15 residues in the CDR3. CDR3 in amino acids: CASSDQQGSDQPQHF. The CDR3 DNA reads as TGTGCCAGCAGTGATCAACAAGGTAGTGATCAGCCCCAGCATTTT.

The chain carries TRBV28 and TRBJ1-6; D gene unclear. CDR1 is MDHEN and CDR2 is SYDVKM in the germline V gene. The CDR3 sequence is 13 residues long. With 8 bases removed from V and 5 bases from J, the gap between germline ends came to 10 bases. CDR3 sequence reads: CASGQVHNSPLHF. The CDR3 DNA follows: TGTGCCAGCGGGCAGGTACATAATTCACCCCTCCACTTT.

The chain employs TRBV6-5 and TRBJ2-5; D remains ambiguous. This CDR3 contains 15 residues. Germline values: CDR1 MNHEY, CDR2 SVGAGI. Trimming cost V 2 bases and J 2 bases, with 12 bases left between them. The CDR3 region is CASSYSQAIQETQYF. The CDR3 DNA sequence: TGTGCCAGCAGTTACAGTCAGGCTATACAAGAGACCCAGTACTTC.

The chain recombines TRBV5-1 with TRBJ1-2, with a possible D match to TRBD1 (5 bases). The CDR3 contains 15 residues. Germline V CDR1 and CDR2: SGHRS, YFSETQ. The ends were cut back, 5 bases at V and 0 bases at J, with 14 bases in the middle. CDR3 bases: TGCGCCAGCAGTTGGGGCGTAAGCTCTAACTATGGCTACACCTTC. Translated: CASSWGVSSNYGYTF. The full variable domain, rest sourced from reference TRBV5-1 and TRBJ1-2, is KAGVTQTPRYLIKTRGQQVTLSCSPISGHRSVSWYQQTPGQGLQFLFEYFSETQRNKGNFPGRFSGRQFSNSRSEMNVSTLELGDSALYLCASSWGVSSNYGYTFGSGTRLTVV.

This clone was seen a single time. The rearrangement joins TRBV29-1 to TRBJ1-2; the match to TRBD1 covers 7 bases. The J segment lost 4 bases and the V segment lost 6 bases, leaving 11 bases of the junction unmatched. This CDR3 spans 14 amino acids. CDR1 and CDR2 (germline): SQVTM, ANQGSEA. As DNA, the CDR3 is TGCAGCGTAACGGGACAGCCCACGTCCTATGGCTACACCTTC. Its protein is CSVTGQPTSYGYTF.